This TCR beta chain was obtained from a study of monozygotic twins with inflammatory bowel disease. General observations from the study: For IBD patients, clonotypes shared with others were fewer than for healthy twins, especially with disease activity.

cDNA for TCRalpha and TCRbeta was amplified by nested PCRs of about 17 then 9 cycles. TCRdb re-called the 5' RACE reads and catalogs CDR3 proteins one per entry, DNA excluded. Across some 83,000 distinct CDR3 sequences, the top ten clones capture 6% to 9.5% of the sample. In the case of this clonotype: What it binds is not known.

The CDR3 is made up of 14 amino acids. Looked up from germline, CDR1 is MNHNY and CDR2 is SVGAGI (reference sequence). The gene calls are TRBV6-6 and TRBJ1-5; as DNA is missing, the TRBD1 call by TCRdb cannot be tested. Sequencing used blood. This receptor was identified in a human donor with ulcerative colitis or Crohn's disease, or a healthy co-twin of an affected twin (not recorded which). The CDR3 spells CASSYRGDVQPQHF.